Here is one T cell receptor (beta chain) with its context. CDR3 length equals 16 residues. Trimming removed 0 bases at V and 4 bases at J, with 10 bases between. Germline V gene sequence: CDR1 LNHNV, CDR2 YYDKDF (reference sequence). Clones were sequenced by immunoSEQ multiplex PCR, and TCRdb holds only the in-frame ones, with some missing. The profile shows approximately 160,000 clones, approximately 84% of them singletons. The entry originates in a study of blood T cell repertoires in COVID-19. This TCR was sampled from a man aged 18 to 30 with active or convalescent COVID-19. Material: peripheral blood. The V call is TRBV15, the J call TRBJ2-6; D perhaps matches TRBD1 (6 bases). Written as DNA, the CDR3 is TGTGCCACCAGCAGAGACAGGGGAGCCGGGGCCAACGTCCTGACTTTC. As protein: CATSRDRGAGANVLTF.